These 26 T cell receptor beta chains originate from one sample sequenced in a study of blood T cell repertoires in COVID-19. The method was immunoSEQ multiplex PCR; TCRdb's version includes in-frame clones alone and lacks a portion of them. The table lists a few hundred thousand clones, 87% of them singletons, with 1% in the top ten. The sequencing input was peripheral blood. These receptor sequences come from a man aged 50 or older with active or convalescent COVID-19.

The genes are TRBV2 and TRBJ2-7; D might be TRBD1 (6 bases). Germline V lookup: CDR1 SNHLY, CDR2 FYNNEI. Between the trimmed V and J ends, which lost 10 bases and 0 bases, there was a span of 16 bases. CDR3 size: 14 residues. The CDR3 reads CATQRQADSYEQYF. The CDR3 DNA reads TGTGCCACCCAACGACAGGCCGACTCCTACGAGCAGTACTTC.

This chain connects TRBV11-3 to TRBJ2-5; TRBD2 matches at 13 bases. Per germline, CDR1 SGHNT and CDR2 YENEEA. This CDR3 comprises 19 residues. The V and J ends lost 6 bases and 4 bases, in that order; junction bases with no gene match: 17. The CDR3 coding sequence is TGTGCCAGCAGACCGGCGGGGACTAGCGGGACCGGGCCCCCAGAGACCCAGTACTTC. Amino acids: CASRPAGTSGTGPPETQYF.

The rearrangement uses TRBV24-1 and TRBJ2-1; 7 bases agree with TRBD1. The CDR3 loop spans 18 amino acids. The junction had 9 bases not matched to a gene; V was cut back by 2 bases and J by 0 bases. The V gene's germline CDR1 is KGHDR and CDR2 SFDVKD. In nucleotides, the CDR3 is TGTGCCACCAGTGATTCGCGCCGCAGGGGGAACTCCTACAATGAGCAGTTCTTC. Its protein is CATSDSRRRGNSYNEQFF.

This chain joins TRBV5-1 and TRBJ2-3; 8 bases are a match to TRBD2. Germline values: CDR1 SGHRS, CDR2 YFSETQ. V lost 4 bases to trimming and J lost 3 bases; unmatched junction nucleotides: 10. The CDR3 loop spans 16 amino acids. The CDR3 bases are TGCGCCAGCAGCCCCGCCCTCAGCGGGAGTACAGATACGCAGTATTTT. Protein sequence: CASSPALSGSTDTQYF.

The rearrangement links TRBV10-3 to TRBJ1-2; D ambiguous. V was clipped by 11 bases and J by 8 bases, with 15 bases between them. The CDR3 loop spans 11 amino acids. From germline, CDR1 is ENHRY and CDR2 SYGVKD. CDR3 nucleotide sequence: TGTGCCTTACAGTCTTCGGGGGGCTACACCTTC. It is translated as CALQSSGGYTF.

The chain uses TRBV2 and TRBJ1-4; unclear D gene. The CDR3 has 13 residues. V shed 1 base and J shed 7 bases, with 7 bases lying between them. Germline-derived CDR1 and CDR2 are SNHLY and FYNNEI. This CDR3 reads CASSEVPGEKLFF. CDR3 nucleotide sequence: TGTGCCAGCAGTGAAGTACCAGGTGAAAAACTGTTTTTT. Together with reference TRBV2 and TRBJ1-4, the CDR3 gives the full variable domain: EPEVTQTPSHQVTQMGQEVILRCVPISNHLYFYWYRQILGQKVEFLVSFYNNEISEKSEIFDDQFSVERPDGSNFTLKIRSTKLEDSAMYFCASSEVPGEKLFFGSGTQLSVL.

V is TRBV4-2 and J is TRBJ1-5; a possible D gene is TRBD1 (5 bases). The CDR3 has 15 residues. Deletions cut 4 bases from V and 3 bases from J, with 13 bases between. In germline, CDR1 is LGHNA, CDR2 YNFKEQ. The CDR3 here is CASSPSRQINQPQHF. The DNA of the CDR3 is TGTGCCAGCAGCCCAAGTCGACAGATCAATCAGCCCCAGCATTTT.

The V call is TRBV18, the J call TRBJ1-5, with TRBD1 matching 8 bases. Trimming cost V 3 bases and J 7 bases; bases outside gene matches: 5. Germline V gives CDR1 KGHSH, CDR2 LQKENI. This CDR3 has 14 amino acids. The CDR3 reads CASSPGTGWQPQHF. Written as DNA, the CDR3 is TGTGCCAGCTCACCGGGGACAGGTTGGCAGCCCCAGCATTTT.

The V gene is TRBV16, the J gene TRBJ1-2; TRBD1 aligns across 7 bases. The V and J ends lost 4 bases and 6 bases, in that order; junction bases with no gene match: 8. CDR1 KGHSY and CDR2 FQNENV come from the germline V gene. CDR3 size: 14 residues. DNA of the CDR3: TGTGCCAGCAGCCCCCGACAGGGTTGGAATGGCTACACCTTC. It codes for CASSPRQGWNGYTF.

This clone was counted once. This rearrangement joins TRBV19 to TRBJ1-4, with D maybe TRBD1 (5 bases). Germline CDR1 and CDR2: LNHDA and SQIVND (reference sequence). Trimming removed 5 bases from V and 0 bases from J, with 16 bases in between. The CDR3 extends over 17 amino acids. CDR3 nucleotides: TGTGCCAGTAGTCCCCAGACGGCAGGGACAACTAATGAAAAACTGTTTTTT. It codes for CASSPQTAGTTNEKLFF.

This clone was detected only once. The V call is TRBV5-1, the J call TRBJ2-3; a possible D gene is TRBD1 (7 bases). CDR1 SGHRS and CDR2 YFSETQ come from the germline V gene. The CDR3 spans 15 residues. The V and J ends lost 4 bases and 4 bases respectively, with 16 bases between them. The CDR3 region has the DNA TGCGCCAGCAGCCTGTGGGACAGCGGGCCAGATACGCAGTATTTT. This encodes CASSLWDSGPDTQYF.

DNA for the CDR3: TGTGCCAGCAGCCAGGGGCCTAACTACGAGCAGTACTTC. Translation: CASSQGPNYEQYF. The V call is TRBV6-5, the J call TRBJ2-7; tentatively, D is TRBD1 (6 bases). The germline V gene encodes CDR1 MNHEY and CDR2 SVGAGI. The CDR3 contains 13 residues. Deletions cut 6 bases from V and 3 bases from J, with 12 bases between.

CDR3 DNA sequence: TGTGCCAACTCGGTAGCCTACGAGCAGTACTTC. As protein: CANSVAYEQYF. V is TRBV3-1 (or the pseudogene TRBV3-2) and J is TRBJ2-7; D not resolved. The CDR3 runs to 11 residues. Germline V gene lookup returns CDR1 LGHDT and CDR2 YNNKEL (reference sequence). The V end was cut by 10 bases, the J end by 2 bases, with 9 bases between.

J is TRBJ2-1 and V is TRBV3-1 (or the pseudogene TRBV3-2); TRBD2 is a possible D gene (5 bases). The CDR3 runs to 13 residues. CDR1 LGHDT and CDR2 YNNKEL come from the germline V gene (reference sequence). Trimming pared 7 bases from V and 6 bases from J, leaving 13 bases between. The CDR3 bases are TGTGCCAGCACCTCCACGCGGGTCAATGAGCAGTTCTTC. Protein sequence: CASTSTRVNEQFF.

The V and J genes are TRBV11-3 and TRBJ2-1; 9 bases fit TRBD2. Looked up from germline, CDR1 is SGHNT and CDR2 is YENEEA. J gave up 4 bases and V 0 bases, and 4 bases lay outside the gene matches. The CDR3 contains 16 residues. The DNA for the CDR3 is TGTGCCAGCAGCTTAGATGGACTAGCGCTGTACAATGAGCAGTTCTTC. It yields the protein CASSLDGLALYNEQFF.

The V call is TRBV10-3, the J call TRBJ2-3; maybe TRBD1 (6 bases). Deletions cut 2 bases from V and 2 bases from J, with 11 bases between. This CDR3 contains 15 residues. CDR1 and CDR2 (germline): ENHRY, SYGVKD. The CDR3 DNA reads as TGTGCCATCAGTGAGGGCAGGGGAAACACAGATACGCAGTATTTT. Its protein is CAISEGRGNTDTQYF.

V is TRBV19 and J is TRBJ1-1, with D perhaps matching TRBD1 (5 bases). The germline CDR1 and CDR2 sequences are LNHDA and SQIVND (reference sequence). V dropped 3 bases and J dropped 5 bases, with 13 bases sitting between them. The length of the CDR3 is 14 residues. CDR3 in amino acids: CASSMTKGQTEAFF. Written as DNA, the CDR3 is TGTGCCAGTAGTATGACGAAGGGGCAAACTGAAGCTTTCTTT.

V is TRBV6-1 and J is TRBJ2-2; TRBD1 might be the D (6 bases). The CDR3 has 16 amino acids. Germline V lookup: CDR1 MNHNS, CDR2 SASEGT. Trimming left V 0 bases short and J 4 bases short, with 12 bases between. CDR3 residues: CASSEAIRGGTGELFF. In nucleotides, the CDR3 is TGTGCCAGCAGTGAAGCTATCAGGGGTGGCACCGGGGAGCTGTTTTTT.

The rearrangement joins TRBV2 to TRBJ2-7; D remains unclear. The V gene lost 6 bases and the J gene lost 4 bases, with 10 bases spanning the gap. The CDR3 has 12 residues. Germline values: CDR1 SNHLY, CDR2 FYNNEI. For the CDR3, the DNA is TGTGCCAGCAGCCTAACGAATTACGAGCAGTACTTC. Translated: CASSLTNYEQYF.

This sequence joins TRBV23-1 and TRBJ1-5; D might be TRBD1 (6 bases). TRBV23-1 falls under the ORF class, with uncertain function. V was clipped by 5 bases and J by 5 bases, with 22 bases between them. The CDR3 has 17 residues. The CDR3 sequence is CASSSRRRQEDYQPQHF. The CDR3 coding sequence is TGCGCCAGCAGTTCCCGCCGCCGACAGGAGGATTATCAGCCCCAGCATTTT.

V usage is TRBV11-2 and J usage is TRBJ2-5; TRBD1 matches at 7 bases. The CDR3 contains 18 residues. CDR1 is SGHAT and CDR2 is FQNNGV in the germline V gene. J gave up 5 bases and V 4 bases, and 19 bases lay outside the gene matches. CDR3 DNA: TGTGCCAGCAGCTCCTTGGAACCGACGACAGGGTCGTTGGAGACCCAGTACTTC. This sequence encodes CASSSLEPTTGSLETQYF.

The rearrangement joins TRBV5-4 to TRBJ2-1, with TRBD2 as a possible D gene (6 bases). The CDR3 is 13 residues long. From germline, CDR1 is SGHNT and CDR2 YYREEE (reference sequence). Trimming removed 4 bases at V and 10 bases at J, with 15 bases between. CDR3 coding DNA: TGTGCCAGCAGCCGGGACTCCACCGGGGAGCAGTTCTTC. It yields the protein CASSRDSTGEQFF.

This chain joins TRBV19 and TRBJ2-3; 9 bases map to TRBD2. The V and J ends lost 5 bases and 2 bases, in that order; junction bases with no gene match: 8. Germline V gives CDR1 LNHDA, CDR2 SQIVND (reference sequence). The CDR3 is 16 amino acids. In DNA, the CDR3 is TGTGCCAGTAGTCTCTTAACTAGCGGGCCCACAGATACGCAGTATTTT. It is translated as CASSLLTSGPTDTQYF.

The gene calls are TRBV12-3 or TRBV12-4 and TRBJ2-7, with TRBD2 matching 8 bases. This CDR3 is built from 13 residues. Trimming took 3 bases from V and 4 from J; bases not matched to a gene: 2. CDR3 residues: CASSFASGYEQYF. In DNA, the CDR3 is TGTGCCAGCAGTTTCGCTAGCGGGTACGAGCAGTACTTC.

This chain joins TRBV18 and TRBJ2-3; D unresolved. CDR1 and CDR2 (germline): KGHSH, LQKENI. The CDR3 runs to 17 residues. V lost 3 bases to trimming and J lost 0 bases, with 16 bases between them. CDR3 DNA sequence: TGTGCCAGCTCACCGAACTCTATACAGCTTAGCACAGATACGCAGTATTTT. Its translation is CASSPNSIQLSTDTQYF.

V gene TRBV5-4 combines with J gene TRBJ1-3; 7 nucleotides line up with TRBD1. The CDR3 loop spans 14 amino acids. Germline trimming cut 4 bases from V and 4 bases from J; bases unmatched to any gene: 5. Germline V gene sequence: CDR1 SGHNT, CDR2 YYREEE (reference sequence). The CDR3 DNA reads TGTGCCAGCAGCAGCACAGGGGTCGGAAACACCATATATTTT. This encodes CASSSTGVGNTIYF.